This T cell receptor (beta chain) is drawn from a study of OX40 agonist ivuxolimab in advanced cancers. The study in broad terms: Ivuxolimab, which targeted the costimulatory receptor OX40 (CD134), was an agonistic, fully human IgG2 monoclonal antibody. Intravenous ivuxolimab was administered to patients every 2 weeks at six dose levels: 0.01, 0.1, 0.3, 1.5, 3 and 10 mg/kg. Of the roughly 52 patients in dose escalation, about 20 had hepatocellular carcinoma, around 15 had melanoma, 9 had renal cell carcinoma and 9 had head and neck cancer. The dose-escalation cohort was about 86% male with a mean age of about 65 years, ranging from about 23 to 85. Patients were allowed to have had prior anti-PD-1, anti-PD-L1 or anti-CTLA-4 therapy, and about 40% of the dose-escalation patients had been treated with checkpoint inhibitors. Partial responses occurred in three dose-escalation patients, of whom one had hepatocellular carcinoma and two had cutaneous melanoma. Peripheral TCRbeta sequencing aimed to test whether ivuxolimab altered TCR sequence diversity and caused clonal T-cell expansion. The paper covers the monotherapy dose-escalation part of the phase I ivuxolimab trial, which included N of about 50 patients. The investigation overall reported the following: Low levels of normalized T-cell clonal expansion were also seen in some patients who did not respond. At doses of 0.1 to 3.0 mg/kg, clonal expansion of both CD4+ and CD8+ T cells in blood was seen between baseline and week 6. Antigen specificity was not determined for the clonally expanded peripheral T cells. After ivuxolimab, expanded clones were on average more numerous among CD8+ T cells than among CD4+ T cells. Partial responders in the 0.1-3.0 mg/kg groups had among the lowest normalized peripheral clonal expansion, especially among CD8+ T cells.

Turning to this clone: The target of this receptor is not known. Per-base quality was not reported, and no clone a single base away is much larger than it.

V and J lose 5 bases and 2 bases, and a span of 9 bases separates them. CDR1 and CDR2 were assigned from the germline V gene as SGHVS and FQNEAQ. The cysteine opens and the phenylalanine closes a CDR3 of 13 amino acids. The kept DNA is CDR3 alone, 39 bases in frame from the first base. Patients with autoimmune disease history or receiving systemic immunosuppression were excluded from the trial. Peripheral blood for TCR sequencing was collected from all dose cohorts at baseline, on cycle 4 day 1, and on cycle 7 day 1. Samples came from an open-label, multicenter, first-in-human phase I dose-escalation trial of ivuxolimab. Adults with locally advanced or metastatic melanoma, renal cell, hepatocellular, or head and neck squamous cell carcinoma were enrolled in the trial. Before TCR sequencing, CD4+ T cells and CD8+ T cells were sorted from peripheral blood as separate populations. Genomic DNA was isolated from the sorted cells so that the TCRbeta CDR3 region could be sequenced. TCRbeta CDR3 regions were sequenced using the immunoSEQ Assay. The table was pulled from immuneACCESS by TCRdb, which kept in-frame rearrangements only. Such tables lose some clones; where checked, under half of the loss comes from unresolved V genes, and the rest has no known cause. The sample table holds about 100,000 clones, of which roughly 90% were seen once. The ten largest clones represent over 0.6% of the sample.

The sequenced sample was CD4+ or CD8+ T cells sorted from blood, obtained in a trial of the OX40 agonist ivuxolimab. This chain joins TRBV7-8 to TRBJ1-2, with no reliable assignment of the D segment. The receptor's source is an adult with an advanced solid tumor such as melanoma, head and neck, liver or kidney cancer. The CDR3 protein is CASSTRENYGYTF. The DNA is as follows: TGTGCCAGCAGCACCCGGGAGAACTATGGCTACACCTTC.